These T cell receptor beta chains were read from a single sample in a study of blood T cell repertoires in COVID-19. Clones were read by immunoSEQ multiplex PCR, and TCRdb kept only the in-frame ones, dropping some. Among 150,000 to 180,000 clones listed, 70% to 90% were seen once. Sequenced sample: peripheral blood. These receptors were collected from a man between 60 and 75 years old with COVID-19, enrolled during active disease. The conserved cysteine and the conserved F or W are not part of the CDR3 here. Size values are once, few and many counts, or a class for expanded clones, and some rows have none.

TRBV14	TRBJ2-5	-	ASSQGSAGGLLQETQY
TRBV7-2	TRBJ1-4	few	ASSFGGNRGSEKLF
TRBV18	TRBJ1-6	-	ASSPLRGEESPLH
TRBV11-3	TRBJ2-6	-	ASSSPGQVYSGANVLT
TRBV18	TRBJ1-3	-	ASSPLSELSGNTIY
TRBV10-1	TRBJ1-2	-	ASSATGALGGYT
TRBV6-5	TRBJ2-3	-	ASSTQGGRTDTQY
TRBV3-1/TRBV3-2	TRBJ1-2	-	ASSPGTFYGYT
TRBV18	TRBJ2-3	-	ASSPPLGWPTDTQY
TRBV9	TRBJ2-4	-	ASSVTWGVNIQY
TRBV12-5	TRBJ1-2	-	ASGPSGTGDYGYT
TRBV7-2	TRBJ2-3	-	ASSSGRDTDTQY
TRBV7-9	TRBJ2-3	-	ASSFRQPSTDTQY
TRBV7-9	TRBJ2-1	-	ASTPRGNLGNNEQF
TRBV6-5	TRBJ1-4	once	ASRGQGFNEKLF
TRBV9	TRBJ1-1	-	ASSPHALPEAF
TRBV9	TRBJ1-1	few	ASTRGFLNTEAF
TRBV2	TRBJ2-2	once	ASTGTAGELF
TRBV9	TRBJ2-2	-	ASSERDRRTGELF
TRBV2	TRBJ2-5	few	ASSEGGVETQY
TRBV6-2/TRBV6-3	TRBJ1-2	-	ASSRPQGWNGYT
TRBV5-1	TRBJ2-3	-	ASLTGLASGTDTQY
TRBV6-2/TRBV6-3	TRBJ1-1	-	ASSLPPSGWAEAF
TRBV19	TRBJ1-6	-	ASSEQGTSSYNSPLH